These 32 T cell receptor beta chains were all obtained from the same sample, sequenced in a study of cytomegalovirus exposure and HLA in healthy donors. The PCR employed 60 Vbeta primers together with 13 Jbeta primers. Sequencing was performed with immunoSEQ multiplex PCR; in TCRdb, only in-frame clones are kept and a portion is missing. The sample has tens of thousands of clones, around four fifths seen once. Input material: PBMCs. The source is a woman in her fifties or sixties in good health and CMV-seropositive.

V usage is TRBV5-1 and J usage is TRBJ2-5; 7 bases align to TRBD2. Trimming took 1 base from V and 5 from J; bases not matched to a gene: 8. This CDR3 contains 15 residues. Germline V lookup: CDR1 SGHRS, CDR2 YFSETQ. This CDR3 reads CASSLSAGASETQYF. The CDR3 DNA follows: TGCGCCAGCAGCTTGTCTGCGGGAGCGAGCGAGACCCAGTACTTC.

The chain is built from TRBV5-3 and TRBJ2-3, with 10 bases that match TRBD2. TRBV5-3 carries the ORF label, with uncertain function. This CDR3 spans 17 amino acids. V trimming: 0 bases; J trimming: 1 base; junction bases outside the gene matches: 5. The CDR3 spells CARSLVSSGSCTDTQYF. CDR3 DNA: TGTGCCAGAAGCTTGGTATCTAGCGGGAGTTGCACAGATACGCAGTATTTT.

The chain employs TRBV11-2 and TRBJ1-2; 8 nucleotides align to TRBD1. CDR1 SGHAT and CDR2 FQNNGV come from the germline V gene. Trimming at V came to 1 base and at J to 4 bases, leaving 5 bases not matched to a gene. The CDR3 covers 15 residues. The CDR3 DNA is TGTGCCAGCAGCTTAGGGACAGGGTCGGGCTATGGCTACACCTTC. Translation: CASSLGTGSGYGYTF.

The chain joins TRBV18 to TRBJ1-5; no reliable D call. This CDR3 region has 14 residues. CDR1 is KGHSH, CDR2 LQKENI, per germline. With 3 bases removed from V and 4 bases from J, the gap between germline ends came to 10 bases. CDR3 DNA: TGTGCCAGCTCACCTCCTTCGGGGAATCAGCCCCAGCATTTT. It specifies CASSPPSGNQPQHF.

The rearrangement uses TRBV7-2 and TRBJ1-5; 9 nucleotides match TRBD1. The junction had 3 bases not matched to a gene; V was cut back by 5 bases and J by 4 bases. Germline V gene lookup returns CDR1 SGHTA and CDR2 FQGNSA. The CDR3 is made up of 14 amino acids. The CDR3 protein is CASSPGQGNQPQHF. For the CDR3, the DNA is TGTGCCAGCAGCCCGGGACAGGGTAATCAGCCCCAGCATTTT. Drawing the rest from reference TRBV7-2 and TRBJ1-5, the complete variable domain is GAGVSQSPSNKVTEKGKDVELRCDPISGHTALYWYRQSLGQGLEFLIYFQGNSAPDKSGLPSDRFSAERTGGSVSTLTIQRTQQEDSAVYLCASSPGQGNQPQHFGDGTRLSIL.

The chain links TRBV15 to TRBJ1-3; maybe TRBD1 (5 bases). Germline CDR1 reads LNHNV; CDR2 reads YYDKDF (reference sequence). This CDR3 has 15 amino acids. Trimming took off 0 bases at V and 7 bases at J, with 13 bases between the two ends. The CDR3 loop is CATSRDQGMGNTIYF. CDR3 nucleotide sequence: TGTGCCACCAGCAGAGATCAGGGTATGGGGAACACCATATATTTT. Based on the CDR3 plus reference TRBV15 and TRBJ1-3, the full variable domain is DAMVIQNPRYQVTQFGKPVTLSCSQTLNHNVMYWYQQKSSQAPKLLFHYYDKDFNNEADTPDNFQSRRPNTSFCFLDIRSPGLGDTAMYLCATSRDQGMGNTIYFGEGSWLTVV.

The V gene is TRBV4-2, the J gene TRBJ2-7; D remains ambiguous. The germline V and J ends were trimmed by 0 bases and 3 bases, with 12 bases remaining between them. Germline-derived CDR1 and CDR2 are LGHNA and YNFKEQ. The CDR3 has 15 residues. The CDR3 spells CASSQDPTQIYEQYF. CDR3 coding DNA: TGTGCCAGCAGCCAAGACCCCACACAGATCTACGAGCAGTACTTC.

This sequence joins TRBV2 and TRBJ1-4; maybe TRBD1 (6 bases). This CDR3 spans 13 amino acids. Trimming stripped 8 bases from V and 7 bases from J, with 14 bases between. From germline, CDR1 is SNHLY and CDR2 FYNNEI. The CDR3 loop is CASQQGRGEKLFF. The CDR3, as DNA: TGTGCCAGCCAACAGGGACGTGGTGAAAAACTGTTTTTT.

This chain connects TRBV6-4 to TRBJ2-2; D gene uncertain. This CDR3 comprises 15 residues. Between the trimmed V and J ends, which lost 0 bases and 0 bases, there was a span of 5 bases. Germline-derived CDR1 and CDR2 are MRHNA and SNTAGT. Here the CDR3 DNA reads TGTGCCAGCAGTGACTCTCCCGCGAACACCGGGGAGCTGTTTTTT. As protein: CASSDSPANTGELFF.

V and J are TRBV6-4 and TRBJ2-3, with TRBD2 identical over 8 bases. After removal of 6 bases from V and 0 bases from J, the junction contained 2 bases not matched to a gene. Germline V gene sequence: CDR1 MRHNA, CDR2 SNTAGT. The CDR3 is 14 amino acids. The chain's CDR3 is CASRLAESTDTQYF. CDR3 DNA: TGTGCCAGCAGACTAGCGGAGAGCACAGATACGCAGTATTTT.

This clone has more than one count but fewer than ten. The chain employs TRBV11-3 and TRBJ2-3; 13 bases align to TRBD2. The CDR3 totals 18 residues. V lost 3 bases and J lost 1; bases outside the gene matches: 7. Germline CDR1 reads SGHNT; CDR2 reads YENEEA. DNA for the CDR3: TGTGCCAGCAGCTTCCGTGGACTAGCGGGAGTCCGCACAGATACGCAGTATTTT. Protein product: CASSFRGLAGVRTDTQYF.

The V call is TRBV10-3, the J call TRBJ2-1; D possibly corresponds to TRBD2 (6 bases). CDR1 and CDR2 from the germline V gene are ENHRY and SYGVKD. This CDR3 has 16 residues. V was clipped by 4 bases and J by 0 bases, with 13 bases between them. The CDR3 region has the DNA TGTGCCATCAGTGCCATGGAGGGGAGCTCCTACAATGAGCAGTTCTTC. Encoded protein: CAISAMEGSSYNEQFF.

CDR3 bases: TGTGCCGGGAGCGGGAGCTCCTACGAGCAGTACTTC. The encoded protein is CAGSGSSYEQYF. V gene TRBV2 combines with J gene TRBJ2-7; 8 positions match TRBD2. Unmatched junction bases numbered 3, after V lost 11 bases and J lost 0 bases. Germline lookup yields CDR1 SNHLY and CDR2 FYNNEI. This CDR3 has 12 amino acids.

This clone has a single count. The chain couples TRBV28 to TRBJ2-5; 7 positions match TRBD1. J lost 3 bases, V lost 6 bases, and 7 bases had no gene match. The CDR3 runs 14 residues. The germline CDR1 and CDR2 sequences are MDHEN and SYDVKM. The CDR3 DNA reads TGTGCCAGCAGCGGGACAGTCCTAAAAGAGACCCAGTACTTC. It encodes CASSGTVLKETQYF.

The chain recombines TRBV19 with TRBJ1-5, with D unclear. The V and J ends lost 6 bases and 8 bases respectively, with 11 bases between them. The CDR3 is 12 residues long. CDR1 and CDR2 from the germline V gene are LNHDA and SQIVND (reference sequence). The CDR3 DNA is TGTGCCAGTAGGGAGGCCGCCGAGCCCCAGCATTTT. Translated: CASREAAEPQHF.

There are a few counts of this clone. The chain carries TRBV5-1 and TRBJ2-5, with D maybe TRBD1 (6 bases). Between the trimmed V and J ends, which lost 3 bases and 1 base, there was a span of 10 bases. Germline assignment: CDR1 SGHRS and CDR2 YFSETQ. CDR3 length equals 14 residues. CDR3 DNA: TGCGCCAGCAGCTCCGGACAGCCCCAAGAGACCCAGTACTTC. This gives the protein CASSSGQPQETQYF.

The chain employs TRBV19 and TRBJ2-7, with 7 bases that match TRBD1. This CDR3 is built from 14 residues. Germline CDR1 is LNHDA and CDR2 is SQIVND (reference sequence). V dropped 4 bases and J dropped 1; count of bases not matched to a gene: 4. The CDR3 here is CASSRQGGSYEQYF. The CDR3 DNA sequence: TGTGCCAGTAGTAGACAGGGTGGGTCCTACGAGCAGTACTTC.

The V call is TRBV27, the J call TRBJ1-5, with TRBD1 as a possible D gene (6 bases). Germline V gene data show CDR1 as MNHEY and CDR2 as SMNVEV (reference sequence). The CDR3 sequence is 14 residues long. V was cut by 6 bases and J by 3 bases, with 12 bases left in between. The CDR3 reads CASRATGNNQPQHF. CDR3 bases: TGTGCCAGCAGAGCAACAGGGAACAATCAGCCCCAGCATTTT.

This chain uses TRBV29-1 with TRBJ2-1; 9 bases are shared with TRBD2. Germline V gene sequence: CDR1 SQVTM, CDR2 ANQGSEA. V lost 3 bases, J lost 5 bases, and 8 bases stayed unmatched. This CDR3 region has 15 residues. CDR3 region: CSVELGSGSNNEQFF. In DNA, the CDR3 is TGCAGCGTTGAGTTGGGTAGCGGGAGTAACAATGAGCAGTTCTTC.

The table lists this clone with a few counts. The rearrangement uses TRBV7-2 and TRBJ2-3; D unclear. The ends were cut back, 2 bases at V and 5 bases at J, with 2 bases in the middle. Germline V gives CDR1 SGHTA, CDR2 FQGNSA. CDR3 size: 11 residues. The CDR3 reads CASSLQDTQYF. CDR3 sequence (DNA): TGTGCCAGCAGCTTACAAGATACGCAGTATTTT.

The V and J genes are TRBV6-5 and TRBJ2-1; TRBD2 agrees at 7 bases. The CDR3 runs 16 residues. The J segment lost 6 bases and the V segment lost 4 bases, leaving 12 bases of the junction unmatched. Germline assignment: CDR1 MNHEY and CDR2 SVGAGI. CDR3 region: CASSSSLAGRANEQFF. In nucleotides, the CDR3 is TGTGCCAGCAGTTCCTCCTTGGCGGGGAGGGCCAATGAGCAGTTCTTC.

The V gene is TRBV19, the J gene TRBJ2-7, with 7 bases identical to TRBD1. The CDR3 is 15 residues long. The junction had 9 bases not matched to a gene; V was cut back by 5 bases and J by 2 bases. Germline V gene lookup returns CDR1 LNHDA and CDR2 SQIVND (reference sequence). DNA of the CDR3: TGTGCCAGTAGTCCACGGGCAGGGGGAGCCTACGAGCAGTACTTC. It is translated as CASSPRAGGAYEQYF. The entire variable domain, with the rest obtained from reference TRBV19 and TRBJ2-7, is as follows: DGGITQSPKYLFRKEGQNVTLSCEQNLNHDAMYWYRQDPGQGLRLIYYSQIVNDFQKGDIAEGYSVSREKKESFPLTVTSAQKNPTAFYLCASSPRAGGAYEQYFGPGTRLTVT.

Only one count was recorded for this clone. This rearrangement joins TRBV28 to TRBJ2-2, with D possibly being TRBD1 (5 bases). CDR1 and CDR2 (germline): MDHEN, SYDVKM. The CDR3 has 12 amino acids. V shed 5 bases and J shed 5 bases, with 6 bases lying between them. The CDR3, as DNA: TGTGCCAGCAGTCAGGGAACCGGGGAGCTGTTTTTT. Protein product: CASSQGTGELFF.

V and J are TRBV1 and TRBJ2-7; no check of the table's D call, TRBD2, against the DNA was made. TRBV1 is recorded as a pseudogene. The CDR3 spans 16 residues. This CDR3 is CTSSQNVPGGHGEQYF. CDR3 nucleotide sequence: TGCACCAGCAGCCAGAACGTTCCCGGGGGGCACGGCGAGCAGTACTTC.

The V gene is TRBV28, the J gene TRBJ2-1, with TRBD1 identical over 9 bases. CDR3 length: 15 residues. Germline CDR1 MDHEN, CDR2 SYDVKM. The V gene end was trimmed by 5 bases and the J gene end by 8 bases; junction bases not matched to a gene: 10. The CDR3: CASSRQGGSWDEQFF. CDR3 sequence (DNA): TGTGCCAGCAGTAGACAGGGGGGGTCCTGGGATGAGCAGTTCTTC.

The genes are TRBV9 and TRBJ2-6; D gene uncertain. This CDR3 region has 15 residues. Trimming took off 2 bases at V and 1 base at J, with 7 bases between the two ends. Germline V gives CDR1 SGDLS, CDR2 YYNGEE. The CDR3 nucleotides are TGTGCCAGCAGCGTTACAGATTCTGGGGCCAACGTCCTGACTTTC. Translating gives CASSVTDSGANVLTF.

This chain links TRBV5-1 with TRBJ1-2; unclear D gene. Germline CDR1 SGHRS, CDR2 YFSETQ. The CDR3 is 13 amino acids. The V gene lost 4 bases and the J gene lost 3 bases, with 10 bases spanning the gap. The CDR3 is CASSPWLDYGYTF. The CDR3 coding sequence is TGCGCCAGCAGCCCATGGTTAGACTATGGCTACACCTTC.

This clone has just one count. This chain connects TRBV14 to TRBJ1-4, with D hard to call. The germline gives CDR1 SGHDN, CDR2 FVKESK. The CDR3 totals 13 residues. V dropped 5 bases and J dropped 13 bases, with 17 bases sitting between them. CDR3 protein: CASSVGGPQGLFF. In nucleotides, the CDR3 is TGTGCCAGCAGCGTAGGCGGGCCCCAAGGACTGTTTTTT.

The V call is TRBV11-3, the J call TRBJ2-1; no clear D gene. The V and J ends lost 5 bases and 1 base respectively, with 9 bases between them. CDR3 size: 14 residues. The germline gives CDR1 SGHNT, CDR2 YENEEA. The CDR3 sequence is CASSRTDSYNEQFF. CDR3 nucleotide sequence: TGTGCCAGCAGCCGTACAGATTCCTACAATGAGCAGTTCTTC.

The J gene is TRBJ1-4, the V gene TRBV4-2; D might be TRBD1 (5 bases). V lost 0 bases to trimming and J lost 8 bases, with 19 bases between them. The CDR3 has 17 residues. The germline V gene has CDR1 LGHNA and CDR2 YNFKEQ. The CDR3 region has the DNA TGTGCCAGCAGCCAAGATTCCCGGGGGTCCTCTGAAGAAAAACTGTTTTTT. Its translation is CASSQDSRGSSEEKLFF.

V gene TRBV6-1 combines with J gene TRBJ2-7, with D hard to call. The CDR3 has 14 residues. The germline gives CDR1 MNHNS, CDR2 SASEGT. V was pared by 3 bases and J by 3 bases, with 12 bases between. The chain's CDR3 is CASSEWPINYEQYF. CDR3 DNA: TGTGCCAGCAGTGAGTGGCCGATCAACTACGAGCAGTACTTC.

The count of this clone is one. The chain uses TRBV27 and TRBJ1-2; weak D call: TRBD1 (5 bases). Trimming left V 7 bases short and J 4 bases short, with 13 bases between. The CDR3 totals 13 residues. CDR1 and CDR2 (germline): MNHEY, SMNVEV (reference sequence). The CDR3 loop is CASNPRVSYGYTF. CDR3 nucleotide sequence: TGTGCCAGCAATCCCAGGGTTAGCTATGGCTACACCTTC.